This T cell receptor (beta chain) appears in the sequencing data of a study of T cell clonality in common variable immunodeficiency. The study's findings and limits: CVID subjects had higher TCRbeta clonality than healthy controls, most marked in about a third.

Germline CDR1 and CDR2: GTSNPN and SVGIG (reference sequence). This CDR3 is 16 amino acids long. TCRdb's table, derived via immunoSEQ multiplex PCR, lists solely in-frame clones and lacks some. Listed for the sample are approximately 44,000 clones, none seen a single time. A note on this clone: The antigen is not known. Coverage ceases 3 residues before the CDR3 finishes, and the germline J gene fills in the end.

The chain employs TRBV30 and TRBJ1-4; D call uncertain. The sequenced sample was peripheral blood mononuclear cells. The receptor's source is a person between 18 and 75 years old in good health. The part of the CDR3 DNA that was read is TGTGCCTGGAGTGGACTGGTTAGCTCCTATAATTCACCA. It specifies CAWSGLVSSYNSP. The entire CDR3 is CAWSGLVSSYNSPLFF. The whole variable domain, remainder taken from reference TRBV30 and TRBJ1-4, is SQTIHQWPATLVQPVGSPLSLECTVEGTSNPNLYWYRQAAGRGLQLLFYSVGIGQISSEVPQNLSASRPQDRQFILSSKKLLLSDSGFYLCAWSGLVSSYNSPLFFGSGTQLSVL.